This T cell receptor beta chain was profiled in a study of OX40 agonist ivuxolimab in advanced cancers. Study context: An anti-OX40 (CD134) antibody with agonistic activity, ivuxolimab, was administered to patients.

Assay: immunoSEQ multiplex PCR; the TCRdb copy retains only in-frame clones and omits some. This sample has under 8,000 clones, with about nine tenths found just once. Details on this clone: Its antigen is as yet unknown.

Study-wide results and limits: Within 6 weeks, CD4+ and CD8+ blood T cells expanded clonally at 0.1 to 3.0 mg/kg. Low normalized T-cell clonal expansion was additionally recorded for some nonresponders. Compared with CD4+, CD8+ T cells on average had more expanded clones.

CDR1 MDHEN and CDR2 SYDVKM come from the germline V gene. This CDR3 spans 16 amino acids. Deletions cut 3 bases from V and 0 bases from J, with 12 bases between. The material sequenced was CD4+ or CD8+ T cells sorted from blood, taken in a trial of the OX40 agonist ivuxolimab. The TCR sequence derives from an adult with an advanced solid tumor such as melanoma, head and neck, liver or kidney cancer. The chain couples TRBV28 to TRBJ2-1; D may be TRBD2 (6 bases). This CDR3 reads CASSLMGGYSYNEQFF. The CDR3 nucleotides read TGTGCCAGCAGTTTGATGGGGGGATACTCCTACAATGAGCAGTTCTTC.